A single sample gave rise to the 19 T cell receptor beta chains below, sequenced in a study of T-cell memory formation after mild COVID-19. Each CDR3 protein is one row after TCRdb ran MiXCR on the 5' RACE reads. The sample shows approximately 570,000 distinct CDR3 sequences, roughly 18% of them seen only once. Sequencing input: PBMCs or a T cell subset sorted from them (not recorded which). Receptors originate from an adult woman who had mild COVID-19 (a few samples of this study predate the infection). Cell type and time point are not known.

This clonotype turned up a few times. This rearrangement joins TRBV7-8 to TRBJ2-3; perhaps TRBD2 as D (5 bases). There are 14 residues in the CDR3. Trimming shortened V by 4 bases and J by 2 bases, and 10 bases separated the two germline ends. CDR1 and CDR2 (germline): SGHVS, FQNEAQ. The CDR3 here is CASSSKEATDTQYF. The CDR3, as DNA: TGTGCCAGCAGCTCAAAGGAGGCCACAGATACGCAGTATTTT.

This chain uses TRBV5-1 with TRBJ1-4; D is unclear. Between the trimmed V and J ends, which lost 4 bases and 8 bases, there was a span of 15 bases. CDR3 size: 14 residues. The germline gives CDR1 SGHRS, CDR2 YFSETQ. This CDR3 is CASSGPPPAEKLFF. The CDR3 coding sequence is TGCGCCAGCAGCGGGCCTCCCCCGGCGGAAAAACTGTTTTTT.

This chain uses TRBV27 with TRBJ1-1; no definite D call. The CDR3 has 12 amino acids. Between the trimmed V and J ends, which lost 7 bases and 6 bases, there was a span of 12 bases. The germline V gene encodes CDR1 MNHEY and CDR2 SMNVEV (reference sequence). CDR3 in amino acids: CASIGLTAEAFF. The CDR3 DNA follows: TGTGCCAGCATCGGTCTAACCGCTGAAGCTTTCTTT.

The genes are TRBV9 and TRBJ2-5; TRBD2 agrees at 7 bases. The germline CDR1 and CDR2 sequences are SGDLS and YYNGEE. The V gene end was trimmed by 0 bases and the J gene end by 10 bases; junction bases not matched to a gene: 3. The CDR3 consists of 12 residues. CDR3 in amino acids: CASSVDGRRQYF. For the CDR3, the DNA is TGTGCCAGCAGCGTAGACGGGAGGCGCCAGTACTTC.

The chain joins TRBV5-8 to TRBJ1-5; D is uncertain. CDR1 SGHTS and CDR2 YDEGEE come from the germline V gene. This CDR3 is 14 amino acids long. The V gene lost 1 base and the J gene lost 3 bases, with 8 bases spanning the gap. Here the CDR3 reads CASSLQQFNQPQHF. CDR3 bases: TGTGCCAGCAGCTTGCAACAGTTCAATCAGCCCCAGCATTTT.

This clonotype was seen more than once but under ten times. The chain joins TRBV29-1 to TRBJ1-1; 7 bases line up with TRBD1. The ends lost 4 bases at V and 7 bases at J; junction bases unmatched: 12. CDR3 size: 14 residues. Germline V gene data show CDR1 as SQVTM and CDR2 as ANQGSEA. The CDR3 region is CSVAWTGTLDEAFF. For the CDR3, the DNA is TGCAGCGTTGCTTGGACAGGTACACTGGATGAAGCTTTCTTT. Based on the CDR3 plus reference TRBV29-1 and TRBJ1-1, the full variable domain is SAVISQKPSRDICQRGTSLTIQCQVDSQVTMMFWYRQQPGQSLTLIATANQGSEATYESGFVIDKFPISRPNLTFSTLTVSNMSPEDSSIYLCSVAWTGTLDEAFFGQGTRLTVV.

This clonotype came up many times. The chain is built from TRBV13 and TRBJ2-1, with a weak D call TRBD2 (5 bases). CDR3 size: 20 residues. CDR1 and CDR2 from the germline V gene are PRHDT and FYEKMQ (reference sequence). Trimming pared 5 bases from V and 0 bases from J, leaving 26 bases between. Here the CDR3 reads CASSRTGITFSESSYNEQFF. The CDR3, as DNA: TGTGCCAGCAGCCGTACCGGGATTACATTTTCGGAGAGCTCCTACAATGAGCAGTTCTTC. Together with reference TRBV13 and TRBJ2-1, the CDR3 gives the full variable domain: AAGVIQSPRHLIKEKRETATLKCYPIPRHDTVYWYQQGPGQDPQFLISFYEKMQSDKGSIPDRFSAQQFSDYHSELNMSSLELGDSALYFCASSRTGITFSESSYNEQFFGPGTRLTVL.

This clonotype came up once. At one end, the junction sequence differs from germline, possibly due to a read error. The CDR3 nucleotides are TGTGCCAGCAGTTTAGGCTTGTCTAGCGGGGGCAATGAGCTGTTCTTC. It codes for CASSLGLSSGGNELFF. The V and J genes are TRBV12-3 or TRBV12-4 and TRBJ2-1; 10 nucleotides agree with TRBD2. This CDR3 has 16 amino acids.

V and J are TRBV7-8 and TRBJ2-5; D is ambiguous. This CDR3 spans 13 amino acids. The V end was cut by 2 bases, the J end by 5 bases, with 9 bases between. The germline gives CDR1 SGHVS, CDR2 FQNEAQ. CDR3 sequence: CASSLTERETQYF. The CDR3 nucleotides are TGTGCCAGCAGCTTAACAGAAAGGGAGACCCAGTACTTC.

There are a few counts of this clonotype. The chain combines TRBV24-1 with TRBJ2-1, with a tentative D call TRBD1 (5 bases). The CDR3 has 15 residues. Germline V gene lookup returns CDR1 KGHDR and CDR2 SFDVKD. V was clipped by 5 bases and J by 10 bases, with 20 bases between them. Here the CDR3 reads CATSASGARWEEQFF. CDR3 coding DNA: TGTGCCACCAGTGCGTCTGGGGCCCGGTGGGAAGAGCAGTTCTTC.

The chain joins TRBV5-5 to TRBJ1-5; maybe TRBD1 (6 bases). The V gene lost 0 bases and the J gene lost 7 bases, with 11 bases spanning the gap. Germline CDR1 is SGHKS and CDR2 is YYEKEE (reference sequence). The length of the CDR3 is 14 residues. CDR3 loop: CASSLEGVRQPQHF. Written as DNA, the CDR3 is TGTGCCAGCAGCTTGGAGGGGGTCAGGCAGCCCCAGCATTTT. Using reference TRBV5-5 and TRBJ1-5 for the parts outside the CDR3, the full variable domain is DAGVTQSPTHLIKTRGQQVTLRCSPISGHKSVSWYQQVLGQGPQFIFQYYEKEERGRGNFPDRFSARQFPNYSSELNVNALLLGDSALYLCASSLEGVRQPQHFGDGTRLSIL.

The chain joins TRBV5-6 to TRBJ2-4; no clear D gene. Looked up from germline, CDR1 is SGHDT and CDR2 is YYEEEE. This CDR3 region has 13 residues. V was cut by 2 bases and J by 7 bases, with 10 bases left in between. The CDR3 protein is CASSFSGRNIQYF. The DNA for the CDR3 is TGTGCCAGCAGCTTTAGTGGTCGGAACATTCAGTACTTC.

This clonotype was observed a handful of times. This chain connects TRBV18 to TRBJ1-1; D ambiguous. Trimming removed 8 bases at V and 6 bases at J, with 22 bases between. CDR1 is KGHSH, CDR2 LQKENI, per germline. The CDR3 contains 15 residues. The CDR3 loop reads CASLLTSTPASEAFF. In nucleotides, the CDR3 is TGTGCCAGCCTTTTGACATCAACCCCTGCCTCTGAAGCTTTCTTT.

This clonotype has more than one count but fewer than ten. The CDR3, as DNA: TGTGCCAGCAGCTCAGGGTTTGAGCAGTTCTTC. It yields the protein CASSSGFEQFF. The genes are TRBV3-1 and TRBJ2-1; D is perhaps TRBD1 (5 bases). Trimming shortened V by 5 bases and J by 9 bases, and 8 bases separated the two germline ends. This CDR3 has 11 amino acids. The V gene's germline CDR1 is LGHDT and CDR2 YNNKEL (reference sequence).

The chain joins TRBV6-6 to TRBJ2-1; 7 bases match TRBD2. Germline CDR1 and CDR2: MNHNY and SVGAGI (reference sequence). V shed 5 bases and J 3 bases; nucleotides not matched to a gene: 16. The CDR3 has 18 residues. The CDR3 DNA reads TGTGCCAGCAGTCCCGAACCCCTAGCGGTCCTGGGCTACAATGAGCAGTTCTTC. Protein sequence: CASSPEPLAVLGYNEQFF.

This chain uses TRBV4-1 with TRBJ2-2; D ambiguous. The CDR3 is made up of 14 amino acids. CDR1 is MGHRA, CDR2 YSYEKL, per germline. V was trimmed by 2 bases and J by 6 bases, leaving 10 bases between them. The CDR3 here is CASSQQDSPGELFF. CDR3 coding DNA: TGCGCCAGCAGCCAACAAGATTCCCCCGGGGAGCTGTTTTTT.

V is TRBV11-2 and J is TRBJ2-2; no reliable D call. The CDR3 runs 14 residues. The germline V and J ends were trimmed by 4 bases and 4 bases, with 10 bases remaining between them. From germline, CDR1 is SGHAT and CDR2 FQNNGV. The CDR3 bases are TGTGCCAGCAGCTCCAGGACGGCCACCGGGGAGCTGTTTTTT. Its protein is CASSSRTATGELFF.

The chain joins TRBV5-6 to TRBJ2-1; D is perhaps TRBD2 (5 bases). The CDR3 length is 16 residues. The V end was cut by 4 bases, the J end by 2 bases, with 16 bases between. The germline V gene has CDR1 SGHDT and CDR2 YYEEEE. CDR3 nucleotide sequence: TGTGCCAGCAGCCCATTTCGGGGAGTTGCCTACAATGAGCAGTTCTTC. Residues: CASSPFRGVAYNEQFF.

This clonotype occurred a few times. V gene TRBV12-3 or TRBV12-4 combines with J gene TRBJ2-7, with 8 nucleotides matching TRBD1. The CDR3 loop spans 13 amino acids. V lost 5 bases, J lost 6 bases, and 6 bases stayed unmatched. The CDR3, as DNA: TGTGCCAGCAGTGACAGGGGAACGGGCGAGCAGTACTTC. This encodes CASSDRGTGEQYF.